Listed below are T cell receptor beta chains from one sample, sequenced in a study of blood T cell repertoires in COVID-19. Assay used: immunoSEQ multiplex PCR; TCRdb lists only in-frame clones, some missing. The sample shows roughly 150,000 clones, about 80% of them seen only once. The sequencing sample was made of peripheral blood. These receptors originate from a man aged 70-80 years with active or convalescent COVID-19. Each CDR3 is given with its conserved first and last residue. A D gene is named only where the DNA matches it firmly. Not every row has a clone size; where given, it reads once, few, many or a size class.

d_gene,v_gene,j_gene,abundance,CDR3aa,CDR3nt
.,TRBV24-1,TRBJ2-1,.,CATSDLRGRQGGNYNEQFF,TGTGCCACCAGTGATTTGCGAGGCCGACAGGGAGGCAACTACAATGAGCAGTTCTTC
TRBD2,TRBV9,TRBJ2-3,.,CASSPRTSDSTDTQYF,TGTGCCAGCAGCCCCCGGACTAGCGACAGCACAGATACGCAGTATTTT
.,TRBV2,TRBJ1-3,.,CASSSTAGNTIYF,TGTGCCAGCAGCTCGACAGCTGGAAACACCATATATTTT
.,TRBV6-1,TRBJ1-6,.,CASSEPDLLWNSPLHF,TGTGCCAGCAGTGAACCGGACTTGCTTTGGAATTCACCCCTCCACTTT
TRBD1,TRBV2,TRBJ2-3,.,CASIDPYHRGQADTQYF,TGTGCCAGCATCGACCCTTACCACAGGGGGCAAGCAGATACGCAGTATTTT
TRBD2,TRBV7-9,TRBJ2-7,.,CASSVNSGGLYEQYF,TGTGCCAGCAGCGTAAACAGCGGGGGGCTCTACGAGCAGTACTTC
.,TRBV7-2,TRBJ1-2,.,CASSLGQAGALANYGYTF,TGTGCCAGCAGCTTAGGACAGGCAGGTGCTTTAGCTAACTATGGCTACACCTTC
.,TRBV4-3,TRBJ2-7,.,CASSHGLVGGGLTYEQYF,TGCGCCAGCAGCCATGGTTTGGTCGGTGGAGGGCTGACCTACGAGCAGTACTTC
.,TRBV11-2,TRBJ2-3,.,CASTLGGRGNTDTQYF,TGTGCCAGCACCCTAGGGGGGCGGGGGAACACAGATACGCAGTATTTT
TRBD2,TRBV7-6,TRBJ2-5,.,CASSPGGVRGETQYF,TGTGCCAGCAGCCCGGGGGGAGTCCGGGGTGAGACCCAGTACTTC
.,TRBV6-5,TRBJ1-6,.,CASSYGDSPLHF,TGTGCCAGCAGTTATGGAGATTCACCCCTCCACTTT
TRBD2,TRBV5-6,TRBJ2-7,.,CASSLMLKRGDEQYF,TGTGCCAGCAGCCTTATGTTGAAGCGGGGGGACGAGCAGTACTTC
TRBD1,TRBV19,TRBJ2-7,.,CASNRDRGNYEQYF,TGTGCCAGTAACCGGGACAGGGGAAACTACGAGCAGTACTTC
TRBD1,TRBV28,TRBJ2-7,.,CASNQEGQGGLRPYEQYF,TGTGCCAGCAACCAGGAGGGACAGGGGGGATTGAGACCTTACGAGCAGTACTTC
.,TRBV7-2,TRBJ2-1,.,CASSFERRNEQFF,TGTGCCAGCAGCTTTGAAAGGCGGAATGAGCAGTTCTTC
TRBD2,TRBV2,TRBJ2-5,few,CASRGGYQETQYF,TGTGCCAGCAGGGGGGGGTACCAAGAGACCCAGTACTTC
TRBD1,TRBV6-1,TRBJ1-4,.,CASSDRGSVTEKLFF,TGTGCCAGCAGTGACAGGGGGTCTGTAACTGAAAAACTGTTTTTT
TRBD1,TRBV5-6,TRBJ1-5,.,CASSRQGVARQPQHF,TGTGCCAGCAGCCGGCAGGGGGTAGCACGTCAGCCCCAGCATTTT
TRBD2,TRBV4-1,TRBJ2-5,.,CASSQDRRTGGSRQETQYF,TGCGCCAGCAGCCAAGATCGGAGGACCGGGGGGAGTAGGCAAGAGACCCAGTACTTC
.,TRBV7-9,TRBJ1-2,.,CASSPRGPNPGYGYTF,TGTGCCAGCAGCCCCAGAGGGCCAAACCCCGGCTATGGCTACACCTTC
TRBD2,TRBV5-1,TRBJ2-1,.,CASSLGLAGGYNEQFF,TGCGCCAGCAGCTTGGGACTAGCGGGCGGATACAATGAGCAGTTCTTC
.,TRBV6-2/TRBV6-3,TRBJ1-5,.,CASSAPGGKQPQHF,TGTGCCAGCAGTGCGCCGGGGGGGAAGCAGCCCCAGCATTTT
.,TRBV20-1,TRBJ1-1,.,CSASRGTEAFF,TGCAGTGCTAGCAGGGGTACTGAAGCTTTCTTT
TRBD2,TRBV28,TRBJ2-7,.,CASSLWGTSGSYEQYF,TGTGCCAGCAGTTTATGGGGGACTAGCGGGAGTTACGAGCAGTACTTC
.,TRBV6-5,TRBJ2-5,.,CASSSPAEALKTQYF,TGTGCCAGCAGTTCCCCGGCGGAGGCTCTGAAGACCCAGTACTTC
TRBD1,TRBV9,TRBJ1-2,once,CASSPGQGATGYTF,TGTGCCAGCAGCCCGGGACAGGGGGCGACTGGCTACACCTTC
.,TRBV29-1,TRBJ2-3,.,CSVDRPRGPRVVRDTQYF,TGCAGCGTTGACAGACCTCGAGGCCCAAGAGTGGTGAGAGATACGCAGTATTTT
.,TRBV19,TRBJ1-1,few,CASSREAPPYTEAFF,TGTGCCAGTAGTAGGGAGGCGCCGCCGTACACTGAAGCTTTCTTT
TRBD2,TRBV15,TRBJ2-1,.,CATSREDGRSHNEQFF,TGTGCCACCAGCAGAGAGGACGGGAGGTCCCACAATGAGCAGTTCTTC
.,TRBV18,TRBJ2-5,.,CASSRGAAGQETQYF,TGTGCCAGCTCACGTGGGGCGGCCGGGCAAGAGACCCAGTACTTC
.,TRBV28,TRBJ2-2,.,CASSTTDSSLSGELFF,TGTGCCAGCAGTACGACGGACAGTAGTTTGTCCGGGGAGCTGTTTTTT
TRBD1,TRBV18,TRBJ2-1,.,CASSTGTGALSEQFF,TGTGCCAGCTCGACCGGGACAGGAGCCCTTAGTGAGCAGTTCTTC
TRBD2,TRBV7-8,TRBJ2-3,.,CASSPPLAGVEDTQYF,TGTGCCAGCAGCCCCCCGCTAGCGGGAGTAGAAGATACGCAGTATTTT
TRBD1,TRBV6-1,TRBJ1-5,.,CASSEKGAGQGLVQPQHF,TGTGCCAGCAGTGAAAAGGGGGCCGGACAGGGGTTGGTGCAGCCCCAGCATTTT
TRBD1,TRBV29-1,TRBJ1-1,.,CSVDRGRTEAFF,TGTAGCGTGGACAGGGGTAGGACTGAAGCTTTCTTT
TRBD1,TRBV12-3/TRBV12-4,TRBJ1-2,.,CASSDDRGYGYTF,TGTGCCAGCAGTGACGACAGGGGCTATGGCTACACCTTC
TRBD1,TRBV18,TRBJ1-1,.,CASSPDRGLNTEAFF,TGTGCCAGCTCACCAGACAGGGGATTGAACACTGAAGCTTTCTTT
.,TRBV28,TRBJ2-7,.,CASRQKSYEQYF,TGTGCCAGCAGACAGAAAAGTTACGAGCAGTACTTC
TRBD1,TRBV6-5,TRBJ2-5,.,CASSRRGFQETQYF,TGTGCCAGCAGCCGCAGGGGGTTCCAAGAGACCCAGTACTTC
.,TRBV30,TRBJ1-3,.,CAWRGGTNSGNTIYF,TGTGCCTGGAGGGGAGGGACCAACTCTGGAAACACCATATATTTT
TRBD1,TRBV7-3,TRBJ2-1,.,CASTSGTGAYNEQFF,TGTGCCAGCACCTCAGGTACAGGGGCTTACAATGAGCAGTTCTTC